This TCR beta chain was sequenced in a study of CD8 T cells in Susac syndrome (dated by TCRdb to between 2017 and 2020). Regarding the study in general: Whether CD8+ T cell activation and differentiation in Susac syndrome was antigen driven was tested using repertoire sequencing. Results the study describes overall, beyond this receptor: The number of individuals in the TCR sequencing and HLA analysis was acknowledged as relatively small.

Concerning this clonotype itself: Its antigen remains unidentified. Base qualities are not provided; no much larger clone lies one nucleotide away.

V has 3 bases trimmed and J has 3 bases trimmed; junction bases matching no gene number 6. The CDR3 spans 16 residues, from the cysteine through the phenylalanine. The DNA shown is the 48-base CDR3, in frame from base 1. The germline V gene specifies KGHSH as CDR1 and LQKENI as CDR2. RNA was extracted using the RNeasy kit, and roughly 0.5 to 1 ug of the RNA was reverse transcribed with random hexamers. The immunoSEQ multiplex PCR assay, covering 54 Vbeta and 13 Jbeta segments, was used to amplify TCR beta CDR3 regions. To correct PCR amplification bias, a synthetic template baseline was used for both primer optimization and computational correction. In the source study's methods: Reads were assigned to V, D and J genes according to IMGT and analyzed in immunoSEQ Analyzer, with only productive sequences retained. To calculate clonality, Shannon entropy was normalized by log2 of the number of productive unique sequences and then subtracted from one. For each patient and control, public and private clones were evaluated among the 100 most prevalent clones. Clones were defined as Susac-specific if absent from the healthy and MS cohorts, from approximately 1,100 published viral clones and from other ImmuneACCESS disease sequences. TCRdb's own reprocessing of the public reads used fastp at Q25 and MiXCR and kept productive beta chains. Here each entry gathers all rows of one CDR3 protein and keeps the most common genes and DNA. TCRdb, not the authors, supplied the V and J calls. A total of more than 250,000 distinct CDR3 sequences appear in this sample, approximately 90% of them only once. The biggest ten clones account for around 0.07% of the sample.

Peripheral blood CD8+ and CD4+ T cells from healthy donors, Susac syndrome patients and multiple sclerosis patients were profiled using high-throughput TCR beta sequencing. Multiple sclerosis controls were treatment-naive patients with stable or active relapsing-remitting disease fulfilling revised McDonald criteria. Bulk CD8+ and CD4+ T cells were purified magnetically by negative isolation, whereas CD8+ TEMRA cells were enriched by FACS. Blood was collected in EDTA tubes and processed within 24 hours, with PBMCs isolated through density gradient centrifugation. PBMCs intended for TCR sequencing were cryopreserved in liquid nitrogen and thawed later in a water bath at 37 degrees C. The sorted or isolated CD4+, CD8+ and CD8+ TEMRA cells reached a purity of at least 90%.

The sample was CD4+ T cells from PBMCs. The sequence is built from TRBV18 and TRBJ2-7, and 12 junctional nucleotides match TRBD2. The receptor was derived from a human donor with multiple sclerosis. The DNA is TGTGCCAGCTCACCCTCTAGCGGGAGGGGCTACTACGAGCAGTACTTC. It specifies CASSPSSGRGYYEQYF.